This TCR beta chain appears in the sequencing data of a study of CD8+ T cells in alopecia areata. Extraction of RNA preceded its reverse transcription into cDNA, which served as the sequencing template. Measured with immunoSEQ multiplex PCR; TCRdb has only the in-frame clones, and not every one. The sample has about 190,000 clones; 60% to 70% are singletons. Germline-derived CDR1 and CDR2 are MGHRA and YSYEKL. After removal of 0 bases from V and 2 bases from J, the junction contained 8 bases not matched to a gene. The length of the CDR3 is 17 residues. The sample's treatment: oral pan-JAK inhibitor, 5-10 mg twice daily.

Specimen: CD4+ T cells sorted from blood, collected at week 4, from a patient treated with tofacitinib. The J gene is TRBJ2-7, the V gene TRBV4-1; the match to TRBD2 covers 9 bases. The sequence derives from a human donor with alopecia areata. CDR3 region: CASSQEFSLAGTYEQYF. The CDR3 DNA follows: TGCGCCAGCAGCCAAGAGTTCAGCCTAGCGGGAACCTACGAGCAGTACTTC.